This TCR beta chain was profiled in a study of blood T cell repertoires in COVID-19. About the study: T cells, B-cell-depleted T cells, or PBMCs provided the cDNA or gDNA that served as material.

The CDR3 runs 13 residues. Per germline, CDR1 SGHRS and CDR2 YFSETQ. Trimming cost V 2 bases and J 2 bases, with 8 bases left between them. Assay used: immunoSEQ multiplex PCR; TCRdb lists only in-frame clones, some missing. Here the sample spans about 400,000 clones, roughly 91% being singletons. Cohort assignment relied on participant-reported clinical history. The study counted Cohort 3 donors as recovered given two negative PCRs, clearance, or symptom resolution. V gene TRBV5-1 combines with J gene TRBJ2-7; TRBD1 is a possible D gene (5 bases). The sequence was collected from a woman in her thirties who had recovered from COVID-19. The sample taken for sequencing was PBMCs or T cells enriched from blood (not recorded which). The CDR3 nucleotides are TGCGCCAGCAGCTTACAGGAAACCTACGAGCAGTACTTC. It yields the protein CASSLQETYEQYF. Full variable domain (rest looked up from reference TRBV5-1 and TRBJ2-7): KAGVTQTPRYLIKTRGQQVTLSCSPISGHRSVSWYQQTPGQGLQFLFEYFSETQRNKGNFPGRFSGRQFSNSRSEMNVSTLELGDSALYLCASSLQETYEQYFGPGTRLTVT.